One and the same sample provided the 19 T cell receptor beta chains below, sequenced in a study of spatial heterogeneity in lung cancer. Each CDR3 protein gets one entry after TCRdb re-called the 5' RACE reads with MiXCR. The data hold about 13,000 distinct CDR3 sequences, with around 5.2% observed a single time. As to time point: sample taken at primary tumor resection. No cells were sorted before sequencing. The whole RNA sequenced was extracted from tumor, nontumor lung or frozen PBMC. Source: lung tumor tissue, taken at surgery. The receptors here all came from a human donor with early-stage non-small cell lung cancer.

In its sample, this clonotype was seen many times. This beta chain slipped into a library made for alpha chains as a stray read, so its size is not meaningful. The chain links TRBV29-1 to TRBJ1-4, with TRBD1 as a possible D gene (5 bases). The CDR3 is 14 amino acids. V was shortened by 6 bases and J by 8 bases, with 19 bases between the two germline ends. Germline CDR1 is SQVTM and CDR2 is ANQGSEA. The CDR3 region is CSVDRDSHGEKLFF. The CDR3 region has the DNA TGCAGCGTGGACCGGGACTCTCACGGGGAAAAACTGTTTTTT.

In this sample, this clonotype turned up many times. This beta chain is an unintended read in a library built for alpha chains; its size means little. The gene calls are TRBV30 and TRBJ2-7, with D perhaps matching TRBD1 (6 bases). V was cut by 7 bases and J by 0 bases, with 10 bases left in between. The CDR3 sequence is 12 residues long. Germline V gives CDR1 GTSNPN, CDR2 SVGIG (reference sequence). DNA of the CDR3: TGTGCCTACGGACAGCTCTCCTACGAGCAGTACTTC. Protein product: CAYGQLSYEQYF.

This clonotype was seen repeatedly, ten times or more. This beta chain is a stray sequence in a library constructed for alpha chains; its clone size is not meaningful. The chain links TRBV6-5 to TRBJ2-5, with 9 bases matching TRBD2. V trimming: 0 bases; J trimming: 4 bases; junction bases outside the gene matches: 15. The CDR3 runs 19 residues. The germline V gene encodes CDR1 MNHEY and CDR2 SVGAGI. This CDR3 is CASSYSASLYAGGSETQYF. The CDR3 coding sequence is TGTGCCAGCAGTTACTCCGCTTCCCTCTACGCGGGGGGGTCAGAGACCCAGTACTTC.

Worth noting for this clonotype: This beta chain slipped into a library made for alpha chains as a stray read, so its size is not meaningful. V usage is TRBV2 and J usage is TRBJ2-3, with 10 bases fitting TRBD2. CDR3 length equals 16 residues. Trimming at V came to 7 bases and at J to 4 bases, leaving 11 bases not matched to a gene. CDR1 SNHLY and CDR2 FYNNEI come from the germline V gene. The CDR3 loop reads CASTTQLAGNSDTQYF. DNA for the CDR3: TGTGCCAGCACCACCCAACTAGCGGGGAACTCAGATACGCAGTATTTT.

This clonotype was seen repeatedly, ten times or more. This beta chain turned up in a library designed for alpha chains; as an off-target read, its abundance says little. The chain carries TRBV4-1 and TRBJ1-1, with TRBD1 identical over 7 bases. This CDR3 comprises 15 residues. The germline V gene encodes CDR1 MGHRA and CDR2 YSYEKL. The V segment lost 3 bases and the J segment 0 bases; nucleotides outside the gene matches: 4. The CDR3 reads CASSHQQGMNTEAFF. As DNA, the CDR3 is TGCGCCAGCAGCCATCAACAGGGGATGAACACTGAAGCTTTCTTT.

This clonotype is labeled medium-sized. Since it is a stray read in a library aimed at alpha chains, this beta chain has a size that is not meaningful. The chain joins TRBV5-6 to TRBJ2-7; D may be TRBD2 (6 bases). The germline gives CDR1 SGHDT, CDR2 YYEEEE. The CDR3 totals 14 residues. V was cut by 1 base and J by 2 bases, with 10 bases left in between. The CDR3 DNA is TGTGCCAGCAGCTTGTGGAGGAGGGCCTACGAGCAGTACTTC. Its translation is CASSLWRRAYEQYF. Full variable domain (missing parts from reference TRBV5-6 and TRBJ2-7): DAGVTQSPTHLIKTRGQQVTLRCSPKSGHDTVSWYQQALGQGPQFIFQYYEEEERQRGNFPDRFSGHQFPNYSSELNVNALLLGDSALYLCASSLWRRAYEQYFGPGTRLTVT.

This clonotype qualifies as medium-sized. The library was built for alpha chains, so this beta chain is an off-target read and its size means little. The chain is built from TRBV29-1 and TRBJ2-3; TRBD2 matches at 11 bases. From germline, CDR1 is SQVTM and CDR2 ANQGSEA. The CDR3 spans 16 residues. J gave up 7 bases and V 3 bases, and 12 bases lay outside the gene matches. The CDR3 DNA sequence: TGCAGCGTTGAGTCCCCCCTAGCGGGAGGTGTATATACGCAGTATTTT. Residues: CSVESPLAGGVYTQYF.

This clonotype has a count of ten or more. This beta chain slipped into a library made for alpha chains as a stray read, so its size is not meaningful. This rearrangement joins TRBV24-1 to TRBJ2-5, with TRBD1 as a possible D gene (6 bases). Germline V gene data show CDR1 as KGHDR and CDR2 as SFDVKD. CDR3 length: 14 residues. The V end was cut by 4 bases, the J end by 1 base, with 9 bases between. The CDR3 here is CATSDRDIQETQYF. In DNA, the CDR3 is TGTGCCACCAGTGACCGGGACATCCAAGAGACCCAGTACTTC.

This clonotype is labeled large. Within a library made for alpha chains, this beta chain is off target, and its count is uninformative. J is TRBJ2-1 and V is TRBV7-9; 12 positions match TRBD2. With V trimmed by 7 bases and J by 6 bases, 10 bases remained unmatched. Looked up from germline, CDR1 is SEHNR and CDR2 is FQNEAQ (reference sequence). The CDR3 extends over 16 amino acids. The CDR3 bases are TGTGCCAGCACCCTGTCTAGCGGGGGGGCGAGCAATGAGCAGTTCTTC. It specifies CASTLSSGGASNEQFF.

This clonotype was seen at least ten times. This beta chain is a stray read from a library made for alpha chains; its abundance is not meaningful. The chain uses TRBV21-1 and TRBJ1-5. TRBV21-1 is described as a pseudogene. The CDR3 is 15 amino acids. The CDR3, as DNA: TGTGCCAGCAGCAAAGCCCCGTTTTTGGGTCAGCCCCAGCATTTT. Translated: CASSKAPFLGQPQHF.

The sample holds many counts of this clonotype. The size of this beta chain means little, since it is a stray read in a library made for alpha chains. V and J are TRBV20-1 and TRBJ2-7; D is uncertain. Trimming removed 3 bases at V and 0 bases at J, with 15 bases between. CDR3 length: 15 amino acids. CDR1 is DFQATT and CDR2 is SNEGSKA in the germline V gene (reference sequence). This CDR3 is CSASTHARTSYEQYF. The CDR3, as DNA: TGCAGTGCTAGCACTCATGCCCGTACCTCCTACGAGCAGTACTTC.

This clonotype was detected many times. This beta chain was picked up by a library intended for alpha chains and is off target, so its count carries little meaning. CDR3 amino acids: CASSYSYRAEQYV. The CDR3 coding sequence is TGTGCCAGCAGTTACTCGTACAGGGCCGAGCAGTACGTC. The chain is built from TRBV6-5 and TRBJ2-7; TRBD1 might be the D (6 bases). The V gene's germline CDR1 is MNHEY and CDR2 SVGAGI. The CDR3 contains 13 residues. V gave up 0 bases and J gave up 6 bases, with 9 bases separating them.

This clonotype was counted ten times or more. The library was designed around alpha chains, so this beta chain is a stray read whose abundance carries little weight. V and J are TRBV29-1 and TRBJ1-4; D call uncertain. The CDR3 is made up of 11 amino acids. With 7 bases removed from V and 8 bases from J, the gap between germline ends came to 11 bases. Germline-derived CDR1 and CDR2 are SQVTM and ANQGSEA. The CDR3 DNA reads as TGCAGCGCCCAATTTGGCGAAAAACTGTTTTTT. This codes for CSAQFGEKLFF.

This clonotype came up many times. This beta chain is a stray read from a library made for alpha chains; its abundance is not meaningful. This chain uses TRBV6-6 with TRBJ2-3; the D is unclear. This CDR3 spans 9 amino acids. Germline CDR1 MNHNY, CDR2 SVGAGI (reference sequence). Trimming removed 5 bases from V and 14 bases from J, with 8 bases in between. The CDR3 here is CASSDPVYF. For the CDR3, the DNA is TGTGCCAGCAGTGACCCAGTGTATTTT.

This clonotype is medium-sized in the sample. Because this beta chain is a stray read in a library intended to capture alpha chains, its abundance should not be given much weight. The genes are TRBV4-2 and TRBJ1-5, with a possible D match to TRBD1 (5 bases). This CDR3 is 16 amino acids long. V was shortened by 2 bases and J by 2 bases, with 13 bases between the two germline ends. Germline V lookup: CDR1 LGHNA, CDR2 YNFKEQ. DNA for the CDR3: TGTGCCAGCAGCCAAAAACCGGGGGTGGGCAATCAGCCCCAGCATTTT. Its translation: CASSQKPGVGNQPQHF.

This clonotype was picked up many times. This beta chain is a stray sequence in a library constructed for alpha chains; its clone size is not meaningful. This chain connects TRBV7-8 to TRBJ2-5; D is unresolved. From germline, CDR1 is SGHVS and CDR2 FQNEAQ. The length of the CDR3 is 12 residues. Trimming took off 3 bases at V and 9 bases at J, with 11 bases between the two ends. This CDR3 is CASSFQHTAQYF. Here the CDR3 DNA reads TGTGCCAGCAGCTTCCAGCATACGGCCCAGTACTTC.

In this sample, this clonotype turned up many times. This beta chain is an unintended read in a library built for alpha chains; its size means little. The chain uses TRBV6-2 or TRBV6-3 and TRBJ2-5; 12 bases line up with TRBD1. Germline V CDR1 and CDR2: MNHEY, SVGEGT. Trimming took 3 bases from V and 3 from J; bases not matched to a gene: 8. CDR3 length: 17 residues. CDR3 DNA sequence: TGTGCCAGCAGTTATACCAGGGACAGGGGGCGCGAAGAGACCCAGTACTTC. This codes for CASSYTRDRGREETQYF.

Ten or more counts support this clonotype. This beta chain slipped into a library made for alpha chains as a stray read, so its size is not meaningful. This chain uses TRBV7-6 with TRBJ2-1, with D perhaps assigned TRBD1 or TRBD2 (6 bases each). V dropped 10 bases and J dropped 4 bases, with 14 bases sitting between them. Germline loops: CDR1 SGHVS, CDR2 FNYEAQ. The CDR3 extends over 13 amino acids. The CDR3 bases are TGTGCCACAGGGGCCGGGAGTTACAATGAGCAGTTCTTC. It is translated as CATGAGSYNEQFF.

At least ten counts were recorded for this clonotype. Within a library made for alpha chains, this beta chain is off target, and its count is uninformative. The chain combines TRBV21-1 with TRBJ1-5; the DNA was not compared with TRBD1, the D call given in the table. TRBV21-1 is classified as a pseudogene. This CDR3 has 17 amino acids. The CDR3 DNA is TGTGCCAGCAGCAAAGAGCCGGGGCAGACGAGCAATCAGCCCCAGCATTTT. As protein: CASSKEPGQTSNQPQHF.